Only a few counts were recorded for the clone carrying this T cell receptor (beta chain). TCRdb re-called the 5' RACE reads through MiXCR, storing one row per CDR3 protein. The sample has 750,000 to 950,000 distinct CDR3 sequences; over 9% are singletons. The source of the sample is a study of identical twins. The CDR3 runs to 13 residues. The germline CDR1 and CDR2 sequences are DFQATT and SNEGSKA (reference sequence). Trimming took 0 bases from V and 6 from J, leaving 9 bases between them. In addition, the sample was reused for a study of yellow fever vaccine responses in identical twins.

The TCR was taken from a woman under 30 in good health. This chain connects TRBV20-1 to TRBJ2-1; possibly TRBD1 for D (5 bases). The source material was PBMCs. The CDR3 region is CSARDQGFNEQFF. In DNA form, the CDR3 reads TGCAGTGCTAGAGATCAGGGATTCAATGAGCAGTTCTTC.